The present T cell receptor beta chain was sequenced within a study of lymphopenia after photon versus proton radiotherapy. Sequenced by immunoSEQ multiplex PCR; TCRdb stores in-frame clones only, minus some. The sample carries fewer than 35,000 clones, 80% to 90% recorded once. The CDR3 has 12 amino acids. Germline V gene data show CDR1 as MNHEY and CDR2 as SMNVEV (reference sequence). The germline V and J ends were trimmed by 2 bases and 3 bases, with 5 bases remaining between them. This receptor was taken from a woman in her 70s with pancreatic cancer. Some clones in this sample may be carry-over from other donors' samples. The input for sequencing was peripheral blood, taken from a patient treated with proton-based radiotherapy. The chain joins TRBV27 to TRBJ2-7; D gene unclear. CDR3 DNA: TGTGCCAGCAGTTTAAGGCTCTACGAGCAGTACTTC. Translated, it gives CASSLRLYEQYF.